The T cell receptor beta chain described here comes from a study of blood T cell repertoires in COVID-19. About the research overall: Nucleic acid was either cDNA or gDNA, and it came from T cells, B-cell-depleted T cells, or PBMCs.

The cohort comprised adults aged about 18 to 90 years residing in under 30 US areas. Two negative PCRs, clearance, or symptom resolution characterized the recovered Cohort 3 donors. Source study methods: Amplification with reference gene primers provided the estimates of nucleated cell counts. Libraries were prepared by immunoSEQ multiplex PCR; TCRdb keeps only in-frame clonotypes and omits some of them. V, J and clone size are those of that table, while D and trimming were read from the DNA. The sample has roughly 300,000 clones; around 86% are singletons. Germline CDR1 and CDR2: MNHNS and SASEGT. The CDR3 extends over 13 amino acids. V lost 2 bases to trimming and J lost 8 bases; unmatched junction nucleotides: 4.

V and J are TRBV6-1 and TRBJ1-2; TRBD1 agrees at 8 bases. Sequencing used PBMCs or T cells enriched from blood (not recorded which). The TCR sequence derives from a man aged 25-45 years who had recovered from COVID-19. The CDR3: CASSEWDRSGYTF. The CDR3 coding sequence is TGTGCCAGCAGTGAATGGGACAGGTCAGGCTACACCTTC.